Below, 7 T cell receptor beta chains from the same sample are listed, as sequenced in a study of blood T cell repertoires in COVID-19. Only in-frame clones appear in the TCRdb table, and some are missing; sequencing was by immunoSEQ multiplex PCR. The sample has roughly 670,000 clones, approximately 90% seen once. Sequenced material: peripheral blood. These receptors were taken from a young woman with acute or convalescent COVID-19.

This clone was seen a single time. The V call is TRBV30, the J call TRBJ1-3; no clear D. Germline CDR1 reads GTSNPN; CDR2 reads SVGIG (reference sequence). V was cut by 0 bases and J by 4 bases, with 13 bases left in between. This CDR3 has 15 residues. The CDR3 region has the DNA TGTGCCTGGAGTGTACCCGGGGAGATCGGAAACACCATATATTTT. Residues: CAWSVPGEIGNTIYF.

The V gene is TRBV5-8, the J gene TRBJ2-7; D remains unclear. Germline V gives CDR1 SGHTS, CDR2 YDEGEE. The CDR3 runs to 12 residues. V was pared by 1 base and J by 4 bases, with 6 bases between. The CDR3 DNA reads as TGTGCCAGCAGCTTGATGGCTTACGAGCAGTACTTC. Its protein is CASSLMAYEQYF.

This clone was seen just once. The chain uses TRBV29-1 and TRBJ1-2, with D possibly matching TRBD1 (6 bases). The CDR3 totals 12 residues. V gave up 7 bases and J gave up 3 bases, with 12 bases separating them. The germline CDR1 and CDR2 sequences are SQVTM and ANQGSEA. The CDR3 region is CSADRSDYGYTF. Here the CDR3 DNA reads TGCAGCGCGGACAGATCAGACTATGGCTACACCTTC.

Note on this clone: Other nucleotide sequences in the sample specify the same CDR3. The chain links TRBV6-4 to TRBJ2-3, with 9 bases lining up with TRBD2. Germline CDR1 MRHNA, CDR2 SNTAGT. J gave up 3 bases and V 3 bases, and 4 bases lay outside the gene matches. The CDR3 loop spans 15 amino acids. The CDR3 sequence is CASSEGGGGTDTQYF. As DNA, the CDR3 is TGTGCCAGCAGTGAGGGCGGGGGGGGAACAGATACGCAGTATTTT.

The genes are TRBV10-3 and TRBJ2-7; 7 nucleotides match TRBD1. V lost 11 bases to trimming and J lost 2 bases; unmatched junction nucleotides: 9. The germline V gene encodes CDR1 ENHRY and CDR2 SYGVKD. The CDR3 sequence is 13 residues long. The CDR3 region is CAVTRDSTYEQYF. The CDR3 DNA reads TGTGCCGTGACCCGGGACAGCACCTACGAGCAGTACTTC.

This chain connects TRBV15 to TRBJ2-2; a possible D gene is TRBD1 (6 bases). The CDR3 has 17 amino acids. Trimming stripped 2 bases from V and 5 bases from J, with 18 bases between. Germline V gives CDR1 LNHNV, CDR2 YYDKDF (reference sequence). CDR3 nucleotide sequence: TGTGCCACCAGCAGACTCAGGGGTAGTAAAGGAACCGGGGAGCTGTTTTTT. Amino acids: CATSRLRGSKGTGELFF.

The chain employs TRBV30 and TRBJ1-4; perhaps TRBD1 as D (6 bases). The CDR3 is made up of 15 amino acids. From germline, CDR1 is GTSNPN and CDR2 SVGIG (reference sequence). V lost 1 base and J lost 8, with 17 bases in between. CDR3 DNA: TGTGCCTGGAGTGACAGGGTGAGGTATGACGAAAAACTGTTTTTT. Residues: CAWSDRVRYDEKLFF.